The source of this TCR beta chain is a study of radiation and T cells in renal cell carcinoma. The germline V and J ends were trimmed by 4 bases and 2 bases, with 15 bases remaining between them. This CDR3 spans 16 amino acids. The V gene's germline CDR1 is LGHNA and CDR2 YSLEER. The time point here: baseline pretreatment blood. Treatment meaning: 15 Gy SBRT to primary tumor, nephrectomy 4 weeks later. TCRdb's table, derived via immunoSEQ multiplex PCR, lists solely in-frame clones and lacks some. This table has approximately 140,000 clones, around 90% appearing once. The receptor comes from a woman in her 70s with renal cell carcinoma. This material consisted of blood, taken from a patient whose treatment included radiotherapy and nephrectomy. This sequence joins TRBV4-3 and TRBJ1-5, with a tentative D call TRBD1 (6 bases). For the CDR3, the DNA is TGCGCCAGCAGCCCAGAGGGGGGGGGCCGCAATCAGCCCCAGCATTTT. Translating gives CASSPEGGGRNQPQHF.